Each of the 20 T cell receptor beta chains below was sequenced from the same sample in a study of T cell responses to AZD1222 COVID-19 vaccine. Assay used: immunoSEQ multiplex PCR; TCRdb lists only in-frame clones, some missing. In the table there are 100,000 or so clones, 86% of which are singletons. Sequenced material: peripheral blood, taken on day 0 of AZD1222 vaccination. All receptors come from an adult in good health.

This clone came up once. V and J are TRBV6-5 and TRBJ2-7, with D tentatively TRBD1 or TRBD2 (6 bases each). V was cut by 2 bases and J by 3 bases, with 14 bases left in between. The CDR3 extends over 15 amino acids. Germline assignment: CDR1 MNHEY and CDR2 SVGAGI. CDR3 sequence (DNA): TGTGCCAGCAGTTACGAGGGGGGAGCGGGCTACGAGCAGTACTTC. Protein sequence: CASSYEGGAGYEQYF.

This clone occurred once. This chain joins TRBV5-1 and TRBJ1-4; TRBD1 agrees at 8 bases. The V segment lost 4 bases and the J segment 8 bases; nucleotides outside the gene matches: 10. The CDR3 is 15 residues long. Germline values: CDR1 SGHRS, CDR2 YFSETQ. The CDR3 sequence is CASSTSGGEGEKLFF. The CDR3 DNA sequence: TGCGCCAGCAGCACCTCAGGGGGCGAGGGGGAAAAACTGTTTTTT.

The J gene is TRBJ2-1, the V gene TRBV12-3 or TRBV12-4; D may correspond to TRBD1 or TRBD2 (5 bases each). The CDR3 totals 13 residues. V gave up 6 bases and J gave up 7 bases, with 13 bases separating them. The CDR3 protein is CASSPPRGNEQFF. The CDR3 coding sequence is TGTGCCAGCAGCCCCCCGAGGGGTAATGAGCAGTTCTTC.

The V gene is TRBV18, the J gene TRBJ1-5, with D unresolved. Germline V gene lookup returns CDR1 KGHSH and CDR2 LQKENI. Trimming left V 3 bases short and J 2 bases short, with 17 bases between. This CDR3 has 17 residues. The CDR3 coding sequence is TGTGCCAGCTCACCTTCCCCCCGGGGAGGTGGCAATCAGCCCCAGCATTTT. Protein product: CASSPSPRGGGNQPQHF. Drawing the rest from reference TRBV18 and TRBJ1-5, the complete variable domain is NAGVMQNPRHLVRRRGQEARLRCSPMKGHSHVYWYRQLPEEGLKFMVYLQKENIIDESGMPKERFSAEFPKEGPSILRIQQVVRGDSAAYFCASSPSPRGGGNQPQHFGDGTRLSIL.

The rearrangement uses TRBV10-3 and TRBJ1-5, with unresolved D. The V and J ends lost 2 bases and 1 base respectively, with 9 bases between them. From germline, CDR1 is ENHRY and CDR2 SYGVKD. The CDR3 has 15 amino acids. The CDR3 DNA sequence: TGTGCCATCAGTGAGGGGCCGGGAAGCAATCAGCCCCAGCATTTT. This sequence encodes CAISEGPGSNQPQHF.

As concerns this clone: At one of its ends the junction is not consistent with the germline gene, which may arise from a read error. The sample has other DNA sequences that encode this CDR3 too. The chain links TRBV28 to TRBJ1-6; 9 nucleotides agree with TRBD1. There are 15 residues in the CDR3. Per germline, CDR1 MDHEN and CDR2 SYDVKM. The CDR3 bases are TGCGCCAGCAGTGCCTGGGACAGGGAGACTTCACCCCTCCACTTT. Translating gives CASSAWDRETSPLHF.

This clone appeared once. The chain couples TRBV12-3 or TRBV12-4 to TRBJ2-3; tentative D call: TRBD2 (5 bases). With 6 bases removed from V and 2 bases from J, the gap between germline ends came to 9 bases. This CDR3 is 13 amino acids long. The CDR3 DNA reads TGTGCCAGCAGCCAAGCGGACACAGATACGCAGTATTTT. This encodes CASSQADTDTQYF.

By its share, this clone is medium-sized. The CDR3 spells CASSTRAPGRQPQHF. CDR3 nucleotide sequence: TGTGCCAGCAGCACCCGGGCCCCTGGGAGACAGCCCCAGCATTTT. The genes are TRBV21-1 and TRBJ1-5. TRBV21-1 is described as a pseudogene. The CDR3 length is 15 residues.

This clone has a handful of counts. This chain links TRBV5-1 with TRBJ1-1; TRBD1 might be the D (5 bases). Germline CDR1 reads SGHRS; CDR2 reads YFSETQ. The CDR3 length is 14 residues. V was trimmed by 2 bases and J by 3 bases, leaving 11 bases between them. The CDR3 loop is CASSLTGTYTEAFF. CDR3 bases: TGCGCCAGCAGCTTAACCGGGACCTACACTGAAGCTTTCTTT. Full variable domain (rest looked up from reference TRBV5-1 and TRBJ1-1): KAGVTQTPRYLIKTRGQQVTLSCSPISGHRSVSWYQQTPGQGLQFLFEYFSETQRNKGNFPGRFSGRQFSNSRSEMNVSTLELGDSALYLCASSLTGTYTEAFFGQGTRLTVV.

The chain is built from TRBV5-1 and TRBJ2-3; 9 bases match TRBD1. Trimming took 4 bases from V and 4 from J; bases not matched to a gene: 7. This CDR3 region has 15 residues. Looked up from germline, CDR1 is SGHRS and CDR2 is YFSETQ. CDR3 loop: CASSRTGAPPDTQYF. CDR3 nucleotide sequence: TGCGCCAGCAGCAGGACAGGGGCCCCGCCAGATACGCAGTATTTT.

This chain connects TRBV9 to TRBJ2-1; perhaps TRBD2 as D (6 bases). The length of the CDR3 is 15 residues. The germline gives CDR1 SGDLS, CDR2 YYNGEE. Trimming took 0 bases from V and 5 from J, leaving 12 bases between them. CDR3 loop: CASSVGASADNEQFF. The DNA for the CDR3 is TGTGCCAGCAGCGTAGGGGCTAGCGCCGACAATGAGCAGTTCTTC.

This chain links TRBV6-2 or TRBV6-3 with TRBJ2-5; 13 bases match TRBD2. Trimming took 4 bases from V and 3 from J; bases not matched to a gene: 2. Per the germline V gene, CDR1 is MNHEY and CDR2 is SVGEGT. CDR3 length equals 15 residues. CDR3 in DNA: TGTGCCAGCAGTTGGACTAGCGGGAGAGAAGAGACCCAGTACTTC. Encoded protein: CASSWTSGREETQYF.

This chain joins TRBV2 and TRBJ1-1, with 12 nucleotides matching TRBD1. Germline V gives CDR1 SNHLY, CDR2 FYNNEI. This CDR3 has 14 residues. J lost 10 bases, V lost 2 bases, and 5 bases had no gene match. The chain's CDR3 is CASSELGQGARAFF. Here the CDR3 DNA reads TGTGCCAGCAGTGAACTGGGACAGGGGGCTCGAGCTTTCTTT.

V gene TRBV28 combines with J gene TRBJ1-5; no reliable D call. V gave up 7 bases and J gave up 2 bases, with 9 bases separating them. There are 13 residues in the CDR3. The germline V gene encodes CDR1 MDHEN and CDR2 SYDVKM. The CDR3 reads CASKVPGNQPQHF. The DNA of the CDR3 is TGTGCCAGCAAGGTACCGGGCAATCAGCCCCAGCATTTT.

The gene calls are TRBV5-1 and TRBJ1-1, with 7 bases matching TRBD1. Germline CDR1 is SGHRS and CDR2 is YFSETQ. V gave up 0 bases and J gave up 0 bases; unmatched junction bases: 5. The length of the CDR3 is 16 residues. Here the CDR3 reads CASSLVTGPLNTEAFF. As DNA, the CDR3 is TGCGCCAGCAGCTTGGTGACAGGGCCCCTGAACACTGAAGCTTTCTTT.

This chain links TRBV12-3 or TRBV12-4 with TRBJ2-5, with 7 nucleotides matching TRBD2. The J segment lost 9 bases and the V segment lost 6 bases, leaving 10 bases of the junction unmatched. The CDR3 has 13 residues. This CDR3 reads CASSGLEGMPQYF. DNA for the CDR3: TGTGCCAGCAGCGGACTAGAGGGGATGCCCCAGTACTTC.

In this sample, this clone turned up once. This chain uses TRBV12-5 with TRBJ1-5; D unresolved. The CDR3 consists of 14 residues. The V end lost 9 bases, the J end lost 4 bases, and 16 bases lay between the germline ends. The germline gives CDR1 LGHNT, CDR2 FRNRAP. CDR3 sequence: CASSGGQPNQPQHF. The CDR3 DNA sequence: TGTGCTAGCTCTGGCGGGCAGCCTAATCAGCCCCAGCATTTT. Full variable domain (missing parts from reference TRBV12-5 and TRBJ1-5): DARVTQTPRHKVTEMGQEVTMRCQPILGHNTVFWYRQTMMQGLELLAYFRNRAPLDDSGMPKDRFSAEMPDATLATLKIQPSEPRDSAVYFCASSGGQPNQPQHFGDGTRLSIL.

V and J are TRBV6-5 and TRBJ1-2, with D maybe TRBD1 (5 bases). CDR1 MNHEY and CDR2 SVGAGI come from the germline V gene. Trimming shortened V by 5 bases and J by 3 bases, and 10 bases separated the two germline ends. This CDR3 contains 13 residues. The CDR3 spells CASSKGTDYGYTF. Here the CDR3 DNA reads TGTGCCAGCAGTAAGGGGACGGACTATGGCTACACCTTC.

V usage is TRBV6-2 or TRBV6-3 and J usage is TRBJ1-1, with D hard to call. The CDR3 is 16 amino acids. With 3 bases removed from V and 1 base from J, the gap between germline ends came to 15 bases. The germline V gene has CDR1 MNHEY and CDR2 SVGEGT. CDR3 sequence: CASSYSPYSPNTEAFF. DNA for the CDR3: TGTGCCAGCAGTTATAGTCCCTACAGCCCGAACACTGAAGCTTTCTTT.

This clone appeared a few times. This chain joins TRBV3-1 (or the pseudogene TRBV3-2) and TRBJ1-6, with TRBD1 as a possible D gene (5 bases). The germline gives CDR1 LGHDT, CDR2 YNNKEL (reference sequence). The V end was cut by 7 bases, the J end by 12 bases, with 13 bases between. This CDR3 has 12 residues. The CDR3 sequence: CASNFGTIPLHF. The CDR3 DNA is TGTGCCAGCAACTTCGGGACCATACCCCTCCACTTT.